Listed here is a single T cell receptor (beta chain). The antigen is unknown. This sample was included in a study of cytomegalovirus exposure and HLA in healthy donors. General observations from the study: Associated with cytomegalovirus, according to the listing, were 150 to 200 TCR beta chains.

V dropped 0 bases and J dropped 4; count of bases not matched to a gene: 2. Looked up from germline, CDR1 is SGHAT and CDR2 is FQNNGV. This CDR3 is built from 14 residues. The study ran its PCR with 60 Vbeta and 13 Jbeta primers. Assay: immunoSEQ multiplex PCR; the TCRdb copy retains only in-frame clones and omits some. The sample yields some 100,000 clones, 79% seen once. The receptor was derived from a male donor in good health and CMV-seropositive. The chain is built from TRBV11-2 and TRBJ2-7, with 8 bases lining up with TRBD1. The sequencing sample was made of PBMCs. The CDR3 nucleotides are TGTGCCAGCAGCTTAGACTGGACAGGGTACGAGCAGTACTTC. This translates into CASSLDWTGYEQYF.